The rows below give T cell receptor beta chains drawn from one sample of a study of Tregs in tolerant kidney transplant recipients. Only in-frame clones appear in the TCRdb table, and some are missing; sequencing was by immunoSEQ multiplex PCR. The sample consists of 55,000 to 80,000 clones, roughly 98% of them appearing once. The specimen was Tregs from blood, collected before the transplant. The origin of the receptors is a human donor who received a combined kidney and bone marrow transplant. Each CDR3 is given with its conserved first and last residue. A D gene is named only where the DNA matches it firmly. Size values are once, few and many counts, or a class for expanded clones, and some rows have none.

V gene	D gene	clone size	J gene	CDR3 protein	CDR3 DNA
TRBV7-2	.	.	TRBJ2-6	CASRAAPGALLGANVLTF	TGTGCCAGCAGAGCAGCCCCGGGAGCCCTCCTAGGGGCCAACGTCCTGACTTTC
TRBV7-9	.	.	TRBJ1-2	CASSPRQGSGVSGYTF	TGTGCCAGCAGCCCAAGGCAAGGATCAGGCGTCTCTGGCTACACCTTC
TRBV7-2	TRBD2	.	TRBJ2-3	CASSHRLGLAGIPDTQYF	TGTGCCAGCAGCCACCGATTGGGACTAGCGGGAATCCCAGATACGCAGTATTTT
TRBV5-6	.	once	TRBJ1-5	CASSPGSSNQPQHF	TGTGCCAGCAGCCCCGGGAGTAGCAATCAGCCCCAGCATTTT
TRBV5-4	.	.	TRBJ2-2	CASSFGAENTGELFF	TGTGCCAGCAGCTTTGGAGCGGAAAACACCGGGGAGCTGTTTTTT
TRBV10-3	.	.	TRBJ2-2	CAISGTNTGELFF	TGTGCCATCAGTGGTACGAACACCGGGGAGCTGTTTTTT
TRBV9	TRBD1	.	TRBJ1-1	CASSGDRGRTEAFF	TGTGCCAGCAGCGGGGACAGGGGAAGGACTGAAGCTTTCTTT
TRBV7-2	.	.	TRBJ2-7	CASSSLGGTLGGEQYF	TGTGCCAGCAGCTCGTTGGGGGGGACACTGGGAGGAGAGCAGTACTTC
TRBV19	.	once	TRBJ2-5	CASSLTSEETQYF	TGTGCCAGTAGTCTTACTTCCGAAGAGACCCAGTACTTC
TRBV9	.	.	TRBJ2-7	CASSVGGTEIYEQYF	TGTGCCAGCAGCGTAGGCGGGACGGAAATCTACGAGCAGTACTTC
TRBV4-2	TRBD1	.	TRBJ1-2	CASSPWDRANYGYTF	TGTGCCAGCAGCCCCTGGGACAGGGCAAACTATGGCTACACCTTC
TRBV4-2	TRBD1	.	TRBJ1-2	CASSQDRGLDGYTF	TGTGCCAGCAGCCAGGACAGGGGATTGGATGGCTACACCTTC
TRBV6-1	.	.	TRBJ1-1	CASSGTGMNTEAFF	TGTGCCAGCAGTGGAACAGGGATGAACACTGAAGCTTTCTTT
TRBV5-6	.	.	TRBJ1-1	CASSYNQNTEAFF	TGTGCCAGCAGCTACAATCAGAACACTGAAGCTTTCTTT
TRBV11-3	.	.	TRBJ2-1	CASSSSWVGQFF	TGTGCCAGCAGCTCTAGCTGGGTGGGGCAGTTCTTC
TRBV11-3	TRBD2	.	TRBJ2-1	CASSIGTSGRISNEQFF	TGTGCCAGCAGCATCGGGACTAGCGGGAGGATCTCGAATGAGCAGTTCTTC
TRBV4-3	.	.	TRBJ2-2	CASSQEWQGQNTGELFF	TGCGCCAGCAGCCAAGAGTGGCAGGGCCAAAACACCGGGGAGCTGTTTTTT
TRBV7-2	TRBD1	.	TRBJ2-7	CASSLGPRTGGNPYEQYF	TGTGCCAGCAGCTTAGGCCCCCGGACAGGGGGCAACCCCTACGAGCAGTACTTC
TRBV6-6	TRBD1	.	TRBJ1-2	CASSRAGQGNYGYTF	TGTGCCAGCAGTCGCGCGGGACAGGGGAACTATGGCTACACCTTC
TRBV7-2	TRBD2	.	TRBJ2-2	CASSRAPGLGTVSGELFF	TGTGCCAGCAGCCGCGCCCCGGGACTAGGGACGGTGTCCGGGGAGCTGTTTTTT
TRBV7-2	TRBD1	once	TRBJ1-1	CASSRGGTGNTEAFF	TGTGCCAGCAGCCGGGGCGGGACAGGGAACACTGAAGCTTTCTTT
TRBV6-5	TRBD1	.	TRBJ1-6	CASSSGQGFAPPLHF	TGTGCCAGCAGTTCGGGACAGGGGTTCGCGCCACCCCTCCACTTT
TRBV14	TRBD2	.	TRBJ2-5	CASSHRGLAGGWGQETQYF	TGTGCCAGCAGCCATCGCGGACTAGCGGGAGGATGGGGGCAAGAGACCCAGTACTTC
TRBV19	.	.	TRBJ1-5	CASNTLSNQPQHF	TGTGCCTCAAACACGCTTTCCAATCAGCCCCAGCATTTT
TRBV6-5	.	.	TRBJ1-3	CASSYSAGGTGNTIYF	TGTGCCAGCAGTTACTCGGCCGGGGGAACTGGAAACACCATATATTTT
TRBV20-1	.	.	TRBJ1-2	CSARRGYGYTF	TGCAGTGCTAGAAGGGGTTATGGCTACACCTTC
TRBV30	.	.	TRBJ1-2	CAWSGGPRGYTF	TGTGCCTGGAGCGGGGGACCTAGGGGCTACACCTTC
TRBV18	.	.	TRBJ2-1	CASSPEAGDLSEQFF	TGTGCCAGCTCACCAGAGGCAGGGGACCTTTCTGAGCAGTTCTTC
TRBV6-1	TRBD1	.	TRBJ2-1	CASSEGTGSVDEQFF	TGTGCCAGCAGTGAAGGGACAGGGTCGGTAGATGAGCAGTTCTTC
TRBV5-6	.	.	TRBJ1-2	CASSSGWTIGPPSEYGYTF	TGTGCCAGCAGCTCCGGCTGGACAATCGGTCCCCCAAGCGAATATGGCTACACCTTC
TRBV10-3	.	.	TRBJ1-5	CAIRGGTDSNQPQHF	TGTGCCATCAGGGGAGGCACAGATAGCAATCAGCCCCAGCATTTT
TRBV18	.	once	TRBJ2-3	CASRRSSTDTQYF	TGTGCCAGCCGGCGGTCCAGCACAGATACGCAGTATTTT
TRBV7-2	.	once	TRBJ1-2	CASRITVANYYGYTF	TGTGCCAGCAGAATAACAGTGGCTAATTACTATGGCTACACCTTC
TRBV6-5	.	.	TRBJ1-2	CASSRNRVEDYGYTF	TGTGCCAGCAGTCGCAACAGGGTGGAGGACTATGGCTACACCTTC
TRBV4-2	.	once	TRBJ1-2	CASSHDLLYGYTF	TGTGCCAGCAGCCATGACTTACTCTATGGCTACACCTTC
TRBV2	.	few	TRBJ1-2	CASSEGPGLANYGYTF	TGTGCCAGCAGTGAAGGTCCGGGTTTGGCTAACTATGGCTACACCTTC
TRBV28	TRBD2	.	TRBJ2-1	CASSLAGTSGGTYNEQFF	TGTGCCAGCAGTTTAGCCGGGACTAGCGGGGGGACCTACAATGAGCAGTTCTTC
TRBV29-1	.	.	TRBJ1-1	CSVRGNTEAFF	TGCAGCGTTCGCGGGAACACTGAAGCTTTCTTT
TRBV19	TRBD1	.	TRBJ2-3	CASSMLSLGGPDTQYF	TGTGCCAGTAGTATGTTGTCCCTAGGGGGCCCAGATACGCAGTATTTT
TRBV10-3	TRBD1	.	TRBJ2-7	CAISYDRGRPTYEQYF	TGTGCCATCAGCTACGACAGGGGGCGGCCCACCTACGAGCAGTACTTC
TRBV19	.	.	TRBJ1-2	CASSIGGSLLYGYTF	TGTGCCAGTAGTATAGGGGGCTCCCTACTCTATGGCTACACCTTC
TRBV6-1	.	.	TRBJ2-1	CASSELFARNNEQFF	TGTGCCAGCAGTGAACTGTTTGCTAGGAACAATGAGCAGTTCTTC
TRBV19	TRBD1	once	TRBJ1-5	CASSIWFGTGEQPQHF	TGTGCCAGTAGTATATGGTTTGGGACAGGGGAGCAGCCCCAGCATTTT
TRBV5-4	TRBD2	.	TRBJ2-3	CASSFGRGRETDTQYF	TGTGCCAGCAGCTTCGGGCGCGGGAGGGAGACAGATACGCAGTATTTT
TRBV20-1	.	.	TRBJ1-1	CSARTEAFF	TGCAGTGCTCGGACTGAAGCTTTCTTT
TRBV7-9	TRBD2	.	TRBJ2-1	CASSLGGTSGEQFF	TGTGCCAGCAGCTTAGGAGGGACTAGCGGGGAGCAGTTCTTC
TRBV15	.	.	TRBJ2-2	CATSRDRGRRGGELFF	TGTGCCACCAGCAGAGATAGGGGGAGACGTGGCGGGGAGCTGTTTTTT
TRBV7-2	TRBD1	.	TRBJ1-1	CASSFRGRRTEAFF	TGTGCCAGCAGCTTCAGGGGGCGACGGACTGAAGCTTTCTTT
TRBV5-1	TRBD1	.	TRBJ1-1	CASSWIQGTTEAFF	TGCGCCAGCAGCTGGATACAGGGGACCACTGAAGCTTTCTTT